Following are 22 T cell receptor beta chains from one sample sequenced in a study of prognosis after radiotherapy for stage I lung cancer. From genomic DNA, two-round multiplex PCR was used to amplify TCR beta CDR3. Used in first-round PCR were primers specific to each TRBV and TRBJ gene. TCRdb re-called the multiplex PCR reads through MiXCR, storing one row per CDR3 protein. The sample lists some 27,000 distinct CDR3 sequences; roughly 30% were seen once. Specimen: PBMCs, collected before or after stereotactic body radiation therapy (not recorded which). These TCRs come from a donor aged 50 or older with non-small cell lung cancer.

Regarding this clonotype: An end of the junction does not agree with germline; a read error may underlie this. The rearrangement uses TRBV9 and TRBJ2-7, with D perhaps matching TRBD1 (5 bases). The CDR3 extends over 15 amino acids. Germline CDR1 SGDLS, CDR2 YYNGEE. This CDR3 is CTSSVGSGNSYEQYF. In nucleotides, the CDR3 is TGTACCAGCAGCGTAGGTTCAGGGAACTCCTACGAGCAGTACTTC.

This clonotype appeared many times. The genes are TRBV5-6 and TRBJ1-1; 9 nucleotides match TRBD1. The germline CDR1 and CDR2 sequences are SGHDT and YYEEEE. The CDR3 runs 16 residues. The V segment lost 5 bases and the J segment 0 bases; nucleotides outside the gene matches: 8. CDR3 loop: CASRTGGAPMNTEAFF. The CDR3, as DNA: TGTGCCAGCAGAACAGGGGGCGCCCCTATGAACACTGAAGCTTTCTTT.

This clonotype was detected ten times or more. The rearrangement links TRBV28 to TRBJ1-4, with TRBD1 matching 7 bases. The CDR3 has 15 amino acids. Germline assignment: CDR1 MDHEN and CDR2 SYDVKM. V was pared by 2 bases and J by 9 bases, with 9 bases of the junction left unmatched. The DNA of the CDR3 is TGTGCCAGCAGTTTAGGGACAGCTTCGGGAAAAAAACTGTTTTTT. This translates into CASSLGTASGKKLFF.

This clonotype was seen many times. J is TRBJ1-2 and V is TRBV29-1; D is unresolved. This CDR3 spans 13 amino acids. In germline, CDR1 is SQVTM, CDR2 ANQGSEA. V shed 2 bases and J shed 5 bases, with 12 bases lying between them. CDR3 in amino acids: CSVEPDTEYGYTF. The DNA for the CDR3 is TGCAGCGTTGAACCAGACACCGAATATGGCTACACCTTC. Supplemented by reference TRBV29-1 and TRBJ1-2, the full variable domain reads SAVISQKPSRDICQRGTSLTIQCQVDSQVTMMFWYRQQPGQSLTLIATANQGSEATYESGFVIDKFPISRPNLTFSTLTVSNMSPEDSSIYLCSVEPDTEYGYTFGSGTRLTVV.

The rearrangement joins TRBV6-1 to TRBJ2-3; possibly TRBD1 or TRBD2 for D (5 bases each). CDR3 length equals 17 residues. The V and J ends lost 7 bases and 0 bases respectively, with 20 bases between them. The germline V gene has CDR1 MNHNS and CDR2 SASEGT. The CDR3 DNA reads TGTGCCAGCACTCGGGGCGGTGCCACCAAAAGCACAGATACGCAGTATTTT. The encoded protein is CASTRGGATKSTDTQYF.

This clonotype is medium-sized within its sample. This chain connects TRBV28 to TRBJ1-6, with D perhaps TRBD1 (5 bases). The CDR3 spans 14 residues. The V end lost 2 bases, the J end lost 8 bases, and 10 bases lay between the germline ends. Germline-derived CDR1 and CDR2 are MDHEN and SYDVKM. The CDR3 region has the DNA TGTGCCAGCAGTTTACTAGGGGAGGATTCACCCCTCCACTTT. Protein sequence: CASSLLGEDSPLHF.

Note on this clonotype: A far larger clone lies a single base away; this is likely a read error. The chain recombines TRBV6-5 with TRBJ2-1, with 10 bases matching TRBD2. CDR1 is MNHEY and CDR2 is SVGAGI in the germline V gene. This CDR3 has 17 amino acids. The CDR3 DNA follows: TGTGCCAGCAGTCACTCCAGCGGGAGGGAGGCCTACAATGAGCAGTTCTTC. This translates into CASSHSSGREAYNEQFF.

As regards this clonotype: The junction and the germline gene differ at one end; a read error may be behind it. J is TRBJ2-6 and V is TRBV6-2 or TRBV6-3, with a weak D call TRBD1 (5 bases). The length of the CDR3 is 14 residues. Per germline, CDR1 MNHEY and CDR2 SVGEGT. Here the CDR3 reads CASSDSSGANFLTF. The CDR3 DNA follows: TGTGCCAGCAGCGACAGTTCTGGGGCCAACTTCCTGACTTTC.

This clonotype was detected ten times or more. The chain employs TRBV28 and TRBJ2-1; 10 positions match TRBD1. The ends lost 3 bases at V and 9 bases at J; junction bases unmatched: 5. The germline gives CDR1 MDHEN, CDR2 SYDVKM. This CDR3 is 14 amino acids long. Here the CDR3 reads CASSLRDRGTEQFF. The CDR3 DNA reads as TGTGCCAGCAGTTTGCGGGACAGGGGTACTGAGCAGTTCTTC.

In its sample, this clonotype was seen many times. This chain uses TRBV14 with TRBJ2-1; 9 bases fit TRBD1. V lost 3 bases, J lost 6 bases, and 9 bases stayed unmatched. Germline loops: CDR1 SGHDN, CDR2 FVKESK. This CDR3 spans 16 amino acids. The DNA of the CDR3 is TGTGCCAGCAGCCAGACCGGGACAGGGTTTTTCAATGAGCAGTTCTTC. This encodes CASSQTGTGFFNEQFF.

For this clonotype: This could be a read error, since a much larger clone is one nucleotide away. The genes are TRBV5-5 and TRBJ1-1, with D hard to call. In germline, CDR1 is SGHKS, CDR2 YYEKEE (reference sequence). CDR3 size: 11 residues. The chain's CDR3 is CDSSLRTEAFF. CDR3 coding DNA: TGTGACAGCAGCCTTCGGACTGAAGCTTTCTTT. Complete variable domain (other parts from reference TRBV5-5 and TRBJ1-1): DAGVTQSPTHLIKTRGQQVTLRCSPISGHKSVSWYQQVLGQGPQFIFQYYEKEERGRGNFPDRFSARQFPNYSSELNVNALLLGDSALYLCDSSLRTEAFFGQGTRLTVV.

This clonotype was seen ten or more times. The CDR3 is CASSLWGQGTDTQYF. The CDR3 DNA reads as TGTGCCAGCAGCCTCTGGGGACAGGGCACAGATACGCAGTATTTT. The chain carries TRBV6-1 and TRBJ2-3, with TRBD1 matching over 8 bases. Germline lookup yields CDR1 MNHNS and CDR2 SASEGT. With V trimmed by 6 bases and J by 1 base, 6 bases remained unmatched. The CDR3 length is 15 residues.

This clonotype was observed a handful of times. The chain recombines TRBV20-1 with TRBJ1-5, with D unresolved. Trimming left V 2 bases short and J 1 base short, with 12 bases between. Germline assignment: CDR1 DFQATT and CDR2 SNEGSKA (reference sequence). This CDR3 is built from 15 residues. The CDR3 sequence: CSARSLGRSNQPQHF. CDR3 bases: TGCAGTGCTAGATCTTTGGGCAGAAGCAATCAGCCCCAGCATTTT.

This clonotype was detected ten times or more. CDR3 sequence: CSALAGTFGSGNTIYF. The CDR3 DNA reads as TGCAGTGCGCTAGCCGGGACATTCGGCTCTGGAAACACCATATATTTT. The chain joins TRBV20-1 to TRBJ1-3; D possibly corresponds to TRBD1 (6 bases). CDR1 is DFQATT and CDR2 is SNEGSKA in the germline V gene (reference sequence). V dropped 6 bases and J dropped 0 bases, with 18 bases sitting between them. The CDR3 loop spans 16 amino acids.

This clonotype was detected only once. J is TRBJ1-5 and V is TRBV19; D remains unclear. The ends were cut back, 5 bases at V and 1 base at J, with 21 bases in the middle. Germline V gene data show CDR1 as LNHDA and CDR2 as SQIVND (reference sequence). The CDR3 loop spans 18 amino acids. The CDR3 loop reads CASSPKTPGKESNQPQHF. DNA for the CDR3: TGTGCCAGTAGTCCTAAGACCCCCGGGAAAGAGAGCAATCAGCCCCAGCATTTT.

This clonotype was found many times. The chain employs TRBV11-2 and TRBJ2-3; the match to TRBD2 covers 8 bases. Germline V gene lookup returns CDR1 SGHAT and CDR2 FQNNGV. CDR3 length: 14 residues. V dropped 3 bases and J dropped 6; count of bases not matched to a gene: 5. Here the CDR3 reads CASSFRGGRDTQYF. CDR3 in DNA: TGTGCCAGCAGCTTCCGGGGGGGCAGGGATACGCAGTATTTT.

This clonotype was observed at least ten times. V and J are TRBV2 and TRBJ2-2, with TRBD1 matching 7 bases. The CDR3 runs 14 residues. V shed 7 bases, J shed 2 bases, and the junction held 4 bases outside the gene matches. Germline V lookup: CDR1 SNHLY, CDR2 FYNNEI. CDR3 protein: CASKQGGNTGELFF. CDR3 DNA: TGTGCCAGCAAGCAAGGGGGCAACACCGGGGAGCTGTTTTTT.

This clonotype showed up many times. This chain connects TRBV18 to TRBJ1-6, with TRBD1 matching over 8 bases. Germline values: CDR1 KGHSH, CDR2 LQKENI. This CDR3 region has 14 residues. V shed 5 bases, J shed 7 bases, and the junction held 4 bases outside the gene matches. The DNA for the CDR3 is TGTGCCAGCTCAAAGGGGGACAGGAATTCACCCCTCCACTTT. This gives the protein CASSKGDRNSPLHF.

This clonotype came up many times. This rearrangement joins TRBV20-1 to TRBJ2-1, with TRBD1 identical over 7 bases. This CDR3 contains 15 residues. With 3 bases clipped from V and 4 bases from J, the junction kept 9 bases outside the gene matches. From germline, CDR1 is DFQATT and CDR2 SNEGSKA (reference sequence). Here the CDR3 DNA reads TGCAGTGCTAGTGGGGACAGTCGTCTATACAATGAGCAGTTCTTC. It codes for CSASGDSRLYNEQFF.

This clonotype was detected many times. The rearrangement uses TRBV11-2 and TRBJ2-5, with D unresolved. This CDR3 contains 13 residues. Looked up from germline, CDR1 is SGHAT and CDR2 is FQNNGV. The V gene lost 3 bases and the J gene lost 7 bases, with 12 bases spanning the gap. This chain's CDR3 is CASSFSERATQYF. DNA for the CDR3: TGTGCCAGCAGCTTTAGTGAGCGAGCGACCCAGTACTTC.

This clonotype was seen a handful of times. The rearrangement joins TRBV14 to TRBJ1-5; 7 bases are shared with TRBD1. Unmatched junction bases numbered 15, after V lost 6 bases and J lost 4 bases. The germline V gene encodes CDR1 SGHDN and CDR2 FVKESK. The CDR3 is 17 residues long. The CDR3 here is CASSQLIRQGWNQPQHF. DNA for the CDR3: TGTGCCAGCAGTCAGTTGATCCGACAGGGTTGGAATCAGCCCCAGCATTTT.

The rearrangement links TRBV11-2 to TRBJ2-5; the match to TRBD2 covers 7 bases. After removal of 5 bases from V and 4 bases from J, the junction contained 13 bases not matched to a gene. Germline V gene data show CDR1 as SGHAT and CDR2 as FQNNGV. The CDR3 has 16 residues. CDR3 in DNA: TGTGCCAGCAGCCCGGGGGGTTCCGGCCTTTTAGAGACCCAGTACTTC. Translated: CASSPGGSGLLETQYF.